Each of the 20 T cell receptor beta chains below was sequenced from the same sample in a study of regulatory T cells in long-lasting Graves disease. Specified time point: newly diagnosed GD, antithyroid drugs for less than 3 months. The TCR library was prepared using RNA isolated from PBMCs. According to the study, TCR beta libraries were built with iRepertoire HTBI primers and CDR3-region Arm-PCR. MiXCR, run by TCRdb on the multiplex PCR reads, gives a single entry per CDR3 protein. The repertoire includes 450,000 to 600,000 distinct CDR3 sequences, 13% of them detected once, and 8.5% to 10% sits in the top ten. Separately, the same data were catalogued under a study of T cells in Graves' hyperthyroidism and ophthalmopathy.

The source was peripheral blood mononuclear cells (PBMCs), collected at new diagnosis, from a patient treated with antithyroid drugs. Receptors were obtained from a man aged 30-40 years with Graves disease.

At least ten counts were recorded for this clonotype. The chain recombines TRBV29-1 with TRBJ2-7, with D possibly TRBD1 on 6 matching bases. V lost 4 bases to trimming and J lost 4 bases, with 14 bases between them. CDR3 size: 13 residues. The germline V gene encodes CDR1 SQVTM and CDR2 ANQGSEA. The CDR3 protein is CSVAGGQLYEQYF. DNA for the CDR3: TGCAGCGTTGCCGGTGGACAGCTATACGAGCAGTACTTC.

In its sample, this clonotype was seen many times. The genes are TRBV12-3 or TRBV12-4 and TRBJ1-5, with TRBD1 matching over 7 bases. The CDR3 spans 15 residues. J lost 5 bases, V lost 4 bases, and 8 bases had no gene match. The CDR3 here is CASSWDSGRHQPQHF. The DNA for the CDR3 is TGTGCCAGCAGTTGGGACAGCGGTCGTCATCAGCCCCAGCATTTT.

This clonotype has just a few counts. This rearrangement joins TRBV12-3 or TRBV12-4 to TRBJ2-5; 10 bases match TRBD1. The CDR3 totals 15 residues. With 2 bases clipped from V and 7 bases from J, the junction kept 7 bases outside the gene matches. The CDR3 loop is CASSLSGTGVATQYF. CDR3 sequence (DNA): TGTGCCAGCAGTTTATCCGGGACAGGGGTCGCGACCCAGTACTTC.

This clonotype was seen repeatedly, ten times or more. The chain uses TRBV5-1 and TRBJ2-5, with a possible D match to TRBD1 (5 bases). Trimming removed 0 bases at V and 5 bases at J, with 14 bases between. This CDR3 comprises 15 residues. The germline V gene encodes CDR1 SGHRS and CDR2 YFSETQ. This CDR3 reads CASSLEGRVVETQYF. The CDR3 DNA reads as TGCGCCAGCAGCTTGGAAGGCAGGGTGGTGGAGACCCAGTACTTC.

The sample holds a few counts of this clonotype. The V and J genes are TRBV29-1 and TRBJ1-1; 11 nucleotides agree with TRBD1. This CDR3 has 13 residues. CDR1 and CDR2 from the germline V gene are SQVTM and ANQGSEA. With V trimmed by 6 bases and J by 6 bases, 6 bases remained unmatched. The DNA for the CDR3 is TGCAGCGTCGCGGACAGGGGGCGAGCTGAAGCTTTCTTT. Translation gives CSVADRGRAEAFF.

In this sample, this clonotype turned up many times. The gene calls are TRBV6-5 and TRBJ1-1, with no clear D. Germline V gene sequence: CDR1 MNHEY, CDR2 SVGAGI. V dropped 2 bases and J dropped 0 bases, with 4 bases sitting between them. The CDR3 loop spans 13 amino acids. The CDR3 here is CASSYTLNTEAFF. CDR3 nucleotide sequence: TGTGCCAGCAGTTACACACTGAACACTGAAGCTTTCTTT.

This sequence joins TRBV20-1 and TRBJ2-4, with D perhaps being TRBD1 or TRBD2 (5 bases each). The CDR3 is 16 residues long. CDR1 DFQATT and CDR2 SNEGSKA come from the germline V gene (reference sequence). V was pared by 0 bases and J by 0 bases, with 12 bases between. The CDR3 region is CSAREPEGLAKNIQYF. DNA for the CDR3: TGCAGTGCTAGAGAGCCTGAGGGGCTAGCCAAAAACATTCAGTACTTC.

Details on this clonotype: Lacking the conserved final phenylalanine or tryptophan, this CDR3 likely reflects a read error. J is TRBJ2-4 and V is TRBV12-3 or TRBV12-4, with TRBD2 matching over 8 bases. The junction had 16 bases not matched to a gene; V was cut back by 5 bases and J by 1 base. This CDR3 comprises 19 residues. The CDR3 coding sequence is TGTGCCAGCAGTCTAGGACTAGCTCCGATAAGGGGCGCCAAAAACATTCAGTACTCC. Translation gives CASSLGLAPIRGAKNIQYS.

This clonotype occurred many times. This sequence joins TRBV11-2 and TRBJ1-6, with D perhaps matching TRBD1 (6 bases). This CDR3 has 14 amino acids. Germline-derived CDR1 and CDR2 are SGHAT and FQNNGV. V lost 5 bases, J lost 6 bases, and 11 bases lay in between. For the CDR3, the DNA is TGTGCCAGCAGCCCACAGGGCGGTAATTCACCCCTCCACTTT. It yields the protein CASSPQGGNSPLHF.

The rearrangement joins TRBV19 to TRBJ1-2; D remains unclear. V dropped 3 bases and J dropped 4 bases, with 15 bases sitting between them. The CDR3 extends over 15 amino acids. From germline, CDR1 is LNHDA and CDR2 SQIVND (reference sequence). The CDR3 sequence is CASSIHDPGPYGYTF. CDR3 nucleotide sequence: TGTGCCAGTAGTATCCACGACCCCGGACCCTATGGCTACACCTTC.

This clonotype was seen repeatedly, ten times or more. V usage is TRBV20-1 and J usage is TRBJ2-3, with 8 bases fitting TRBD2. Germline-derived CDR1 and CDR2 are DFQATT and SNEGSKA (reference sequence). This CDR3 has 13 amino acids. V was clipped by 3 bases and J by 5 bases; unmatched bases: 4. The CDR3 region is CSARRREVDTQYF. CDR3 sequence (DNA): TGCAGTGCTAGGAGGCGGGAGGTAGATACGCAGTATTTT.

The table lists this clonotype with many counts. The rearrangement uses TRBV27 and TRBJ2-1; TRBD2 might be the D (6 bases). Germline loops: CDR1 MNHEY, CDR2 SMNVEV (reference sequence). V dropped 5 bases and J dropped 8 bases, with 16 bases sitting between them. The CDR3 consists of 14 residues. In DNA form, the CDR3 reads TGTGCCAGCAGTAAGCGACTAGATCAGGATGAGCAGTTCTTC. Protein sequence: CASSKRLDQDEQFF.

This sequence joins TRBV18 and TRBJ1-4, with 7 bases matching TRBD1. With V trimmed by 5 bases and J by 14 bases, 8 bases remained unmatched. The CDR3 covers 12 residues. Looked up from germline, CDR1 is KGHSH and CDR2 is LQKENI. The CDR3 region is CASSSGGQLLFF. DNA of the CDR3: TGTGCCAGCTCATCGGGGGGACAGCTCCTGTTTTTT. The full variable domain, in which reference TRBV18 and TRBJ1-4 provide the parts outside the CDR3, is NAGVMQNPRHLVRRRGQEARLRCSPMKGHSHVYWYRQLPEEGLKFMVYLQKENIIDESGMPKERFSAEFPKEGPSILRIQQVVRGDSAAYFCASSSGGQLLFFGSGTQLSVL.

This clonotype was observed a handful of times. The gene calls are TRBV27 and TRBJ2-5, with a tentative D call TRBD2 (6 bases). The CDR3 runs to 16 residues. CDR1 and CDR2 from the germline V gene are MNHEY and SMNVEV (reference sequence). V was clipped by 2 bases and J by 0 bases, with 13 bases between them. The CDR3 nucleotides are TGTGCCAGCAGTTTAAACGGGAGAAAGTACCAAGAGACCCAGTACTTC. This codes for CASSLNGRKYQETQYF.

V and J are TRBV6-2 or TRBV6-3 and TRBJ2-5; 7 nucleotides line up with TRBD1. V was clipped by 2 bases and J by 3 bases; unmatched bases: 12. CDR3 length: 17 amino acids. Germline V gene lookup returns CDR1 MNHEY and CDR2 SVGEGT. CDR3 coding DNA: TGTGCCAGCAGTTACCGTTTAAGAGACAGGGCGGAAGAGACCCAGTACTTC. Translating gives CASSYRLRDRAEETQYF.

This clonotype was seen at least ten times. The chain employs TRBV12-3 or TRBV12-4 and TRBJ1-5; D not resolved. V lost 7 bases and J lost 0, with 13 bases in between. This CDR3 contains 15 residues. CDR3 sequence: CASTLLGYSNQPQHF. The CDR3 DNA follows: TGTGCCAGCACCCTGTTGGGATATAGCAATCAGCCCCAGCATTTT.

In its sample, this clonotype was seen many times. The chain combines TRBV20-1 with TRBJ2-5; TRBD2 agrees at 12 bases. J was trimmed by 4 bases and V by 6 bases; bases with no gene match: 9. The CDR3 totals 15 residues. Germline assignment: CDR1 DFQATT and CDR2 SNEGSKA (reference sequence). The CDR3 spells CSASRLAGARETQYF. In DNA, the CDR3 is TGCAGTGCCAGTAGACTAGCGGGAGCCAGAGAGACCCAGTACTTC.

This clonotype was seen ten or more times. This rearrangement joins TRBV29-1 to TRBJ2-7; TRBD1 is a possible D gene (6 bases). This CDR3 region has 12 residues. From germline, CDR1 is SQVTM and CDR2 ANQGSEA. V shed 7 bases and J shed 7 bases, with 17 bases lying between them. CDR3: CSAGGPLEEQYF. The CDR3 DNA is TGCAGCGCTGGGGGCCCCCTTGAGGAGCAGTACTTC.

This clonotype was recorded many times. This chain joins TRBV3-1 and TRBJ1-2; 8 bases map to TRBD1. The CDR3 is 15 residues long. V shed 4 bases and J 2 bases; nucleotides not matched to a gene: 6. From germline, CDR1 is LGHDT and CDR2 YNNKEL (reference sequence). The CDR3 is CASSPSTGVNYGYTF. The DNA for the CDR3 is TGTGCCAGCAGCCCCTCGACAGGGGTCAACTATGGCTACACCTTC.

This clonotype was recorded at least ten times. V is TRBV25-1 and J is TRBJ2-7, with D perhaps matching TRBD1 (6 bases). CDR3 length: 14 residues. The germline CDR1 and CDR2 sequences are MGHDK and SYGVNS. Trimming shortened V by 6 bases and J by 2 bases, and 14 bases separated the two germline ends. CDR3 bases: TGTGCCAGCAGCTCAGACAGGCCTCCCTACGAGCAGTACTTC. This encodes CASSSDRPPYEQYF.